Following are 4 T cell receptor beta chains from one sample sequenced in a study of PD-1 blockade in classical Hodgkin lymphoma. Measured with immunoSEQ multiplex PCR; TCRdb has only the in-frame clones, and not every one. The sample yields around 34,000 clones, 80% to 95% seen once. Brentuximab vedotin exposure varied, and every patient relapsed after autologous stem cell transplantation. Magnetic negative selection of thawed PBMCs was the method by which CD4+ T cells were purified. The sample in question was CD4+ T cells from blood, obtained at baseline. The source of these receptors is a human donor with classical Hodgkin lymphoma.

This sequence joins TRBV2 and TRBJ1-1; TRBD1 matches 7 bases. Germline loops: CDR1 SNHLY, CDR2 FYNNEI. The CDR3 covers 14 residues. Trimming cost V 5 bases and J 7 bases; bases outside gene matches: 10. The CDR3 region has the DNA TGTGCCAGCAGTTCACAACAGGGGAGTAATGAAGCTTTCTTT. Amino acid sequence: CASSSQQGSNEAFF.

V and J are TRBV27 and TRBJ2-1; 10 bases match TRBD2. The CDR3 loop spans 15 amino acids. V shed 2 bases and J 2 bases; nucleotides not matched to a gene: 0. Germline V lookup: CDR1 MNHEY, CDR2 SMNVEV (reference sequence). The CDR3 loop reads CASSLLAGAYNEQFF. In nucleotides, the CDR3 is TGTGCCAGCAGTTTACTAGCGGGAGCCTACAATGAGCAGTTCTTC.

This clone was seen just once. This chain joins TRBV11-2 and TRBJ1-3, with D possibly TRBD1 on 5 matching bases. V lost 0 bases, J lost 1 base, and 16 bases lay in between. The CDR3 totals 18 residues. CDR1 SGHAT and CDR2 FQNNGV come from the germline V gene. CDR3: CASSLEPGRGISGNTIYF. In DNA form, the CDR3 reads TGTGCCAGCAGCTTAGAGCCCGGAAGGGGAATTTCTGGAAACACCATATATTTT.

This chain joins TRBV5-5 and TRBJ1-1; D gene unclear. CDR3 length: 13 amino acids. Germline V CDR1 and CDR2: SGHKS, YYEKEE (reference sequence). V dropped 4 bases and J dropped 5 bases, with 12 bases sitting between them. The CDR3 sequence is CASSRDFGTEAFF. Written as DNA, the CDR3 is TGTGCCAGCAGCCGGGATTTTGGGACTGAAGCTTTCTTT.